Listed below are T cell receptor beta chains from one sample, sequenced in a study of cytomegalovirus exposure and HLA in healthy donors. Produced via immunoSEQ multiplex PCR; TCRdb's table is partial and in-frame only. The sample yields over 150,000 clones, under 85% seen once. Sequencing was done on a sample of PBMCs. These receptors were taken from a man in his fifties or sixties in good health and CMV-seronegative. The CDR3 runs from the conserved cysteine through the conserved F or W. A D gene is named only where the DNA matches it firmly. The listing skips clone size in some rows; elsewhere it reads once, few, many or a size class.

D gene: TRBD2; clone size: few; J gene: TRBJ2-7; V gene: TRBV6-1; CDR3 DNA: TGTGCCAGCAGTGAAAAACAAGCGGGGGCCTACGAGCAGTACTTC; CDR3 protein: CASSEKQAGAYEQYF
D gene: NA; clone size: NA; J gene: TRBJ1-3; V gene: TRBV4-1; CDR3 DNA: TGCGCCAGCAGCGAAACAGGCGCCGGAAGAAACACCATATATTTT; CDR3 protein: CASSETGAGRNTIYF
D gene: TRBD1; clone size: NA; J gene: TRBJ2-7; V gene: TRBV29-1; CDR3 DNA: TGCAGCGTTGGGTTAAACAGGGGTCAATCCTACGAGCAGTACTTC; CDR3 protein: CSVGLNRGQSYEQYF
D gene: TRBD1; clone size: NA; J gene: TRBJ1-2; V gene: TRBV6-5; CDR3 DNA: TGTGCCAGCAGTGACAGGGTGGGCTACACCTTC; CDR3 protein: CASSDRVGYTF
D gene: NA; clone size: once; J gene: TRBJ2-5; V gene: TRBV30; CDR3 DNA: TGTGCCTGGAGTGTAAAGAAGGAGGTCCAGTACTTC; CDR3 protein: CAWSVKKEVQYF
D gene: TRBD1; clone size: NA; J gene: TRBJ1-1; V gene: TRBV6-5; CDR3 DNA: TGTGCCAGCAGTTTAACAGGGGGCGGAGGCACTGAAGCTTTCTTT; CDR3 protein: CASSLTGGGGTEAFF
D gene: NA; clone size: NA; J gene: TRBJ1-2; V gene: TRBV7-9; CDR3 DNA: TGTTCCAGCAGCCCCGAATGGGAGGGGGAGTATGGCTACACCTTC; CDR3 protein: CSSSPEWEGEYGYTF
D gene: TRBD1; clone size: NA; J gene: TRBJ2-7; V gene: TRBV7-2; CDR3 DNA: TGTGCCAGCAGCTTGGACAGGGGCAGGTACGAGCAGTACTTC; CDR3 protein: CASSLDRGRYEQYF
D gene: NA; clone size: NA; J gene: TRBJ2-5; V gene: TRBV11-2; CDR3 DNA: TGTGCCAGCAGCTCGAGCCAGGGATATTTAGATGAGACCCAGTACTTC; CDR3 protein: CASSSSQGYLDETQYF
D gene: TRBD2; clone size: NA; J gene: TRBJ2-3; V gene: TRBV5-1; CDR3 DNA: TGCGCCAGCAGCTTGCTGTTAGCGGGAGCAGATACGCAGTATTTT; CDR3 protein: CASSLLLAGADTQYF
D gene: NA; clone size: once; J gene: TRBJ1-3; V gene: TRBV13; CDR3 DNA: TGTGCCAGCAGCCTCGCGGCGGGAAACACCATATATTTT; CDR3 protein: CASSLAAGNTIYF
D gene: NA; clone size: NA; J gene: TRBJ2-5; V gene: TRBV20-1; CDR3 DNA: TGCAGTGCTATCTCCGAGACCCAGTACTTC; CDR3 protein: CSAISETQYF
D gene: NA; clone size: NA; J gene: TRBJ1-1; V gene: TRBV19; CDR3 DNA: TGTGCCAGTAGTATTGCGGGGGGCACGAACACTGAAGCTTTCTTT; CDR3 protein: CASSIAGGTNTEAFF
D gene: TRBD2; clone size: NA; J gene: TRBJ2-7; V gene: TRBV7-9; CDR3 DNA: TGTGCCAGCAGCTCGAGACTAGCGGGAGAATTGGACGAGCAGTACTTC; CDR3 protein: CASSSRLAGELDEQYF
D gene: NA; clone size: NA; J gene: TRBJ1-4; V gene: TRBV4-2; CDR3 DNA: TGTGCCAGCAGCCCGAGCGGTGCTAATGAAAAACTGTTTTTT; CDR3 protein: CASSPSGANEKLFF
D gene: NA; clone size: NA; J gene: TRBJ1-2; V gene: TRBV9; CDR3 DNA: TGTGCCAGCAGCGTAGGTCAGACAGCCTATGGCTACACCTTC; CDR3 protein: CASSVGQTAYGYTF
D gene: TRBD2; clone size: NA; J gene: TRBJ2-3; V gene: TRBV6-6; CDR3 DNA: TGTGCCAGCAGTTACTCGAGAGCGGGGGAAGGCCTGACGCAGTATTTT; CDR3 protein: CASSYSRAGEGLTQYF
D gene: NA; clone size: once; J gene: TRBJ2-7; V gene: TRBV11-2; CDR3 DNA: TGTGCCAGCAGCTTGAGCGGCTACGAGCAGTACTTC; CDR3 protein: CASSLSGYEQYF
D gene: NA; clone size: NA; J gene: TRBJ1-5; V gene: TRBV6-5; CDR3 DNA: TGTGCCAGCAGATCGACAGGCTCCAATCAGCCCCAGCATTTT; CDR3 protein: CASRSTGSNQPQHF
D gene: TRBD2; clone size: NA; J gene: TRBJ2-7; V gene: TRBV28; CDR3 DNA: TGTGCCAGCAGCCTAGAGGTGCTAGCGGGAGTAATCTACGAGCAGTACTTC; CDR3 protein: CASSLEVLAGVIYEQYF
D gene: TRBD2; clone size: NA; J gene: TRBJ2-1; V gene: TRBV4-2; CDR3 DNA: TGTGCCAGCAGCTTACACGGACTAGCGGGGGGGCAGTTCTTC; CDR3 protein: CASSLHGLAGGQFF
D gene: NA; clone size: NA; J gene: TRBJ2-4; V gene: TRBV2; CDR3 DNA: TGTGCCAGCAGTGAAGGGGCAGCTGCGCGAAACATTCAGTACTTC; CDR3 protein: CASSEGAAARNIQYF
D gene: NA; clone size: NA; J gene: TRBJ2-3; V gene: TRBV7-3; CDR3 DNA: TGTGCCAGCAGCTCATATCTATCGGATACGCAGTATTTT; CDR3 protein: CASSSYLSDTQYF
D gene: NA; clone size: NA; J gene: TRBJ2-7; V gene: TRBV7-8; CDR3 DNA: TGTGCCAGCAGCTTAGAACAGAAGCAGTACTTC; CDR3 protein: CASSLEQKQYF
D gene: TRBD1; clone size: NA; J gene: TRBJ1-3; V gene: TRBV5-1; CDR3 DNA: TGCGCCAGCAGGGCCGGGACAGACTCTGGAAACACCATATATTTT; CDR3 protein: CASRAGTDSGNTIYF
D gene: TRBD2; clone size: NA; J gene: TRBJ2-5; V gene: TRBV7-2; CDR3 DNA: TGTGCCAGCGAGGCGGGAGGAGGAGAGCAGTACTTC; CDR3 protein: CASEAGGGEQYF
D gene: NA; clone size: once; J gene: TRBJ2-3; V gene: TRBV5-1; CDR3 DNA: TGCGCCAGCAGCCCCTACGGGGGTTGGGGTACAGATACGCAGTATTTT; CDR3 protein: CASSPYGGWGTDTQYF
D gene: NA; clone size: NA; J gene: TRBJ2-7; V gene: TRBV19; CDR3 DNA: TGTGCCAGTAGTATTAATCGGCAGGGGTGGTCCTACGAGCAGTACTTC; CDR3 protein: CASSINRQGWSYEQYF